This T cell receptor (beta chain) was observed in a study of blood T cell repertoires in COVID-19. V was cut by 3 bases and J by 6 bases, with 15 bases left in between. Germline CDR1 is PRHDT and CDR2 is FYEKMQ (reference sequence). The CDR3 is 14 residues long. Assay used: immunoSEQ multiplex PCR; TCRdb lists only in-frame clones, some missing. The sample lists 380,000 or so clones; roughly 90% were seen once. Sequencing was performed on peripheral blood. The sequence came from a man aged 40-49 years with acute or convalescent COVID-19. The chain has TRBV13 and TRBJ2-7, with TRBD1 as a possible D gene (5 bases). CDR3: CASSFQGRATEQYF. For the CDR3, the DNA is TGTGCCAGCAGCTTCCAGGGAAGGGCTACCGAGCAGTACTTC.